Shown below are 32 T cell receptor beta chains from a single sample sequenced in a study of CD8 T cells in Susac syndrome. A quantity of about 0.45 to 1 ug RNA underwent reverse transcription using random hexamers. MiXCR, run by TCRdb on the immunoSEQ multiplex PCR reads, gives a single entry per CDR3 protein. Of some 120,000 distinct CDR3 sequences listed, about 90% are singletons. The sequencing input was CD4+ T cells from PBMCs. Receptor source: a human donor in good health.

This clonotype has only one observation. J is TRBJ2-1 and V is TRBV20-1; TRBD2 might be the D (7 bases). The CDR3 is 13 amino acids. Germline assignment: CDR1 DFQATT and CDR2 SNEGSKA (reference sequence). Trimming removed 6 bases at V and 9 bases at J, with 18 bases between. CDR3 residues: CSARGEGRVEQFF. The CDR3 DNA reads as TGCAGTGCGAGGGGGGAGGGCCGAGTTGAGCAGTTCTTC.

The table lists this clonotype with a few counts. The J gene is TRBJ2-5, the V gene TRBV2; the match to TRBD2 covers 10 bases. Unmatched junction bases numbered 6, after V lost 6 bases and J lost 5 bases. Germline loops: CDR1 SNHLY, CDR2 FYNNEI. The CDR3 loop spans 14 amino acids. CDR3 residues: CASSAGTSAETQYF. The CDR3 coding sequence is TGTGCCAGCAGCGCCGGGACTAGCGCTGAGACCCAGTACTTC.

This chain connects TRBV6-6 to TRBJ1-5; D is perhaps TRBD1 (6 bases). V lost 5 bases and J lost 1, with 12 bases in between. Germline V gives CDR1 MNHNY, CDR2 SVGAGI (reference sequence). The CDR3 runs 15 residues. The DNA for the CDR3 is TGTGCCAGCAGTCCAAAGGGGGGGAGCAATCAGCCCCAGCATTTT. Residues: CASSPKGGSNQPQHF.

CDR3 amino acids: CASTGLGSNQPQHF. The CDR3 DNA is TGTGCCAGTACGGGCCTTGGAAGCAATCAGCCCCAGCATTTT. V gene TRBV19 combines with J gene TRBJ1-5; D is uncertain. Germline assignment: CDR1 LNHDA and CDR2 SQIVND (reference sequence). V lost 7 bases and J lost 1, with 11 bases in between. The CDR3 consists of 14 residues.

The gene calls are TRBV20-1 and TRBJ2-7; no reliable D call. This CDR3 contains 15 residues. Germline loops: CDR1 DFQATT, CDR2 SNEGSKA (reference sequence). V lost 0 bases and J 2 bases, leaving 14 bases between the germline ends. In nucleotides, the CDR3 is TGCAGTGCTAGAGATCGGTCGGTCCAAACCTACGAGCAGTACTTC. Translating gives CSARDRSVQTYEQYF.

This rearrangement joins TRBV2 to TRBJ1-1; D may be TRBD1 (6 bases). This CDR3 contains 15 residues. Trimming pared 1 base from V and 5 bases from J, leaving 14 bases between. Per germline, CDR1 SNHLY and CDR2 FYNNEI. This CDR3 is CASSEVQGPQTEAFF. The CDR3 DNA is TGTGCCAGCAGTGAAGTGCAGGGGCCCCAAACTGAAGCTTTCTTT. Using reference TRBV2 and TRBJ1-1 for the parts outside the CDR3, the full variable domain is EPEVTQTPSHQVTQMGQEVILRCVPISNHLYFYWYRQILGQKVEFLVSFYNNEISEKSEIFDDQFSVERPDGSNFTLKIRSTKLEDSAMYFCASSEVQGPQTEAFFGQGTRLTVV.

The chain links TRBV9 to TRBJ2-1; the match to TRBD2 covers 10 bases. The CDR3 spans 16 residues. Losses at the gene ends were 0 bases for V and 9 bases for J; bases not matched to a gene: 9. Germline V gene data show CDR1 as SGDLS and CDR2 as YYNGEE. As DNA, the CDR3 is TGTGCCAGCAGCGTAGGCTCAGCGGGGGGGCCCGGTGAGCAGTTCTTC. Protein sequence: CASSVGSAGGPGEQFF.

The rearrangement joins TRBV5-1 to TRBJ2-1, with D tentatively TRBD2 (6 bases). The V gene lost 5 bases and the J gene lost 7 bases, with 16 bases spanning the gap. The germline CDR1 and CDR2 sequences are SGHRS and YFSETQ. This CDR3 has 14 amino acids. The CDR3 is CASSSGGGRNEQFF. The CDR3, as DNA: TGCGCCAGCAGTAGTGGTGGGGGGAGGAATGAGCAGTTCTTC.

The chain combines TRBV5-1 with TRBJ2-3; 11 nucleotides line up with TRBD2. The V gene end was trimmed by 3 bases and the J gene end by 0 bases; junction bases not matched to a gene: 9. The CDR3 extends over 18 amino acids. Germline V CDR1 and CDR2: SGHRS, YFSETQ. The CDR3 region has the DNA TGCGCCAGCAGCTCCTGGCTAGCGGGGGGCTCTAGCACAGATACGCAGTATTTT. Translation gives CASSSWLAGGSSTDTQYF.

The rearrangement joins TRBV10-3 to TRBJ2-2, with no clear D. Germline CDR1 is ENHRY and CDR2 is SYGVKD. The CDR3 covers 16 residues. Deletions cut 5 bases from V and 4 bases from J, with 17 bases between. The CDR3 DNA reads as TGTGCCATCAGTCCCCAGGTGCCCCAGAGCACCGGGGAGCTGTTTTTT. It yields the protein CAISPQVPQSTGELFF.

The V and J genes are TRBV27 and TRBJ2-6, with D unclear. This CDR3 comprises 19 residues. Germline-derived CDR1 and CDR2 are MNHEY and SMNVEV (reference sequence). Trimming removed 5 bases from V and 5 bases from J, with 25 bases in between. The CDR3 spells CASSDLYPGLQSRANVLTF. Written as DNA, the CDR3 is TGTGCCAGCAGTGATCTTTATCCTGGGCTACAAAGTCGGGCCAACGTCCTGACTTTC.

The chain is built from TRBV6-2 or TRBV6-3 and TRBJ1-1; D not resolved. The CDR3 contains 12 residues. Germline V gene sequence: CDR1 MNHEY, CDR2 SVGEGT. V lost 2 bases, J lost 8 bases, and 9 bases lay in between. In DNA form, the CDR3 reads TGTGCCAGCAGTTACCTAAAGGAAGAAGCTTTCTTT. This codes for CASSYLKEEAFF.

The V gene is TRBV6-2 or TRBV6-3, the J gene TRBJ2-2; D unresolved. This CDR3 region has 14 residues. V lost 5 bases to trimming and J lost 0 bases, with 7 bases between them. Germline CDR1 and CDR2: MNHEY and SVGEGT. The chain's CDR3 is CASSRTTNTGELFF. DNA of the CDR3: TGTGCCAGCAGTAGGACCACGAACACCGGGGAGCTGTTTTTT.

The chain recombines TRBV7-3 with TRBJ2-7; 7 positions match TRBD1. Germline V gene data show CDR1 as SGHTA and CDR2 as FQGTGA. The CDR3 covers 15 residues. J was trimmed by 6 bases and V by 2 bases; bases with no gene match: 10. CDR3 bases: TGTGCCAGCAGCTTATATCAGGACAGGTCCACCGAGCAGTACTTC. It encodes CASSLYQDRSTEQYF.

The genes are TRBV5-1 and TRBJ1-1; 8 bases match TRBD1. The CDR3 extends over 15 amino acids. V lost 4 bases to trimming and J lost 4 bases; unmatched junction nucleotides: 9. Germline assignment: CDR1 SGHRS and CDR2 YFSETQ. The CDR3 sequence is CASSLQTGASTEAFF. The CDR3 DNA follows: TGCGCCAGCAGCCTCCAGACAGGGGCAAGCACTGAAGCTTTCTTT.

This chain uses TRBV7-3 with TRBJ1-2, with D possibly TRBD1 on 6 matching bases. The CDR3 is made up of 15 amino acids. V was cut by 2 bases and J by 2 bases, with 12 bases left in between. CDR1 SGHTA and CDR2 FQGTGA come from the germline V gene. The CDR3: CASSLRGGPNYGYTF. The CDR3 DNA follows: TGTGCCAGCAGCTTACGAGGGGGACCGAACTATGGCTACACCTTC.

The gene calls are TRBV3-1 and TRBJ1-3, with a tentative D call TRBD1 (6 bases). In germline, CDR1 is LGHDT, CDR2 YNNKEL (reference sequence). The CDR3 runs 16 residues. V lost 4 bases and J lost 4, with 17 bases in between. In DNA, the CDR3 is TGTGCCAGCAGCCCCACAGGGAGGACGTCCGGAAACACCATATATTTT. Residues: CASSPTGRTSGNTIYF.

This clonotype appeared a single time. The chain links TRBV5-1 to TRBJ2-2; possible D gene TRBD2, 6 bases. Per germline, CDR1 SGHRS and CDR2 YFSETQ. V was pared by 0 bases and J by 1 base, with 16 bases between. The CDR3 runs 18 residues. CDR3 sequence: CASSLVSGTTLNTGELFF. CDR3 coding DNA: TGCGCCAGCAGCTTGGTTAGCGGAACTACCCTGAACACCGGGGAGCTGTTTTTT.

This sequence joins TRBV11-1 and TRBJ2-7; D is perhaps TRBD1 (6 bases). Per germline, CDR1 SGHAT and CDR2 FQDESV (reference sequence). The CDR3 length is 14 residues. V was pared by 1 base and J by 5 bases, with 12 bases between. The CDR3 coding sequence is TGTGCCAGCAGCTTAGTTGGCAGGGGAAACGAGCAGTACTTC. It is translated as CASSLVGRGNEQYF.

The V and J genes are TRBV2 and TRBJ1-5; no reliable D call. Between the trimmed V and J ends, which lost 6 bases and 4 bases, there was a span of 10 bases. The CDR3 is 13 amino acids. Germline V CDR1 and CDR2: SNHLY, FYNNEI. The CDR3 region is CASSPSRNQPQHF. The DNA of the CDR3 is TGTGCCAGCAGCCCTAGTAGGAATCAGCCCCAGCATTTT.

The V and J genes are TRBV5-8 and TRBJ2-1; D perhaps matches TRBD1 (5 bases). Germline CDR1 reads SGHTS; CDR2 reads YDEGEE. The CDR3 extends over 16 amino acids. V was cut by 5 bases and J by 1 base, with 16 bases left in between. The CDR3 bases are TGTGCCAGCAGACAGACTTTGACAGCTTCCTACAATGAGCAGTTCTTC. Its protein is CASRQTLTASYNEQFF.

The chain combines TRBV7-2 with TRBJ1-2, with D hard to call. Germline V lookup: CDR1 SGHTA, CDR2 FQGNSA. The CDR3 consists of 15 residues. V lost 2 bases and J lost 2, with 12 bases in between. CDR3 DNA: TGTGCCAGCAGCTTAAGTTCCCTACAGAACTATGGCTACACCTTC. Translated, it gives CASSLSSLQNYGYTF.

The CDR3 here is CASSSREQYF. CDR3 DNA: TGTGCCAGCAGCAGCCGCGAGCAGTACTTC. The rearrangement uses TRBV5-8 and TRBJ2-7; the D is unclear. Germline CDR1 is SGHTS and CDR2 is YDEGEE. Trimming took 4 bases from V and 6 from J, leaving 5 bases between them. The CDR3 loop spans 10 amino acids. Filled out from reference TRBV5-8 and TRBJ2-7, the complete variable domain reads EAGVTQSPTHLIKTRGQQATLRCSPISGHTSVYWYQQALGLGLQFLLWYDEGEERNRGNFPPRFSGRQFPNYSSELNVNALELEDSALYLCASSSREQYFGPGTRLTVT.

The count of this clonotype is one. As DNA, the CDR3 is TGTGCCAGCAGCTTAGTACAGGGTTTAGGTCTCGATCAGCCCCAGCATTTT. This translates into CASSLVQGLGLDQPQHF. The chain recombines TRBV7-9 with TRBJ1-5; D perhaps matches TRBD1 (6 bases). CDR3 length: 17 amino acids. Trimming removed 1 base at V and 5 bases at J, with 18 bases between. Germline V gene lookup returns CDR1 SEHNR and CDR2 FQNEAQ (reference sequence).

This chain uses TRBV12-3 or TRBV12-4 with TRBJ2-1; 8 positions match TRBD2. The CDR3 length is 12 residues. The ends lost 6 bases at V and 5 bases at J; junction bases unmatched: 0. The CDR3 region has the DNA TGTGCCAGCAGGACTAGCGACAATGAGCAGTTCTTC. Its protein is CASRTSDNEQFF.

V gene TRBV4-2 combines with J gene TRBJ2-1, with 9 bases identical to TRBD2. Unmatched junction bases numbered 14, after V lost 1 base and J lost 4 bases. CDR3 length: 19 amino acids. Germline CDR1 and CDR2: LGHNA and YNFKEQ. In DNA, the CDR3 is TGTGCCAGCAGCCAAGTCGGAGATTTTAGCGGGGGCAGGTACAATGAGCAGTTCTTC. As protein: CASSQVGDFSGGRYNEQFF.

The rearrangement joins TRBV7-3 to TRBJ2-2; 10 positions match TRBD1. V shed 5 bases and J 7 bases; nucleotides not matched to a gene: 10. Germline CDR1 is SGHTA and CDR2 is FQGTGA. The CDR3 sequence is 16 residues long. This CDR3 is CASSPSGTGAIGELFF. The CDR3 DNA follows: TGTGCCAGCAGCCCCTCCGGGACAGGGGCGATCGGGGAGCTGTTTTTT.

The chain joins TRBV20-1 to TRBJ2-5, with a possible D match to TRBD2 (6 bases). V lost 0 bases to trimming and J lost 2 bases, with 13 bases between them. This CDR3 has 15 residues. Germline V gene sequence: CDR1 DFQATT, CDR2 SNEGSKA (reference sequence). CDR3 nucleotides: TGCAGTGCTAGAGATCCGCAGGGAGGACAAGAGACCCAGTACTTC. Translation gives CSARDPQGGQETQYF.

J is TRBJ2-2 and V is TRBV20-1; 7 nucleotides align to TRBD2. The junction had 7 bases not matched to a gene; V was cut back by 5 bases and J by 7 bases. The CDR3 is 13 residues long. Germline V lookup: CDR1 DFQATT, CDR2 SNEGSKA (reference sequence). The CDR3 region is CSASRTSFGELFF. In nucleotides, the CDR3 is TGCAGTGCTTCGCGGACTAGTTTCGGGGAGCTGTTTTTT.

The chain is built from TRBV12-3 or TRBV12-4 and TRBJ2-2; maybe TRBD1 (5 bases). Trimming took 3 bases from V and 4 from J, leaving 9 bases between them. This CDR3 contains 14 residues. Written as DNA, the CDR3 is TGTGCCAGCAGTTTGGCCAGGGCCACCGGGGAGCTGTTTTTT. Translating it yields CASSLARATGELFF.

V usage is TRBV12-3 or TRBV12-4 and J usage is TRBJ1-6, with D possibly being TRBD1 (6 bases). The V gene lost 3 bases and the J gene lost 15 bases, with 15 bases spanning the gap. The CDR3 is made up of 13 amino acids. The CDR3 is CASSLEPGVHLHF. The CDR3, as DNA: TGTGCCAGCAGTTTGGAACCAGGGGTTCACCTCCACTTT.

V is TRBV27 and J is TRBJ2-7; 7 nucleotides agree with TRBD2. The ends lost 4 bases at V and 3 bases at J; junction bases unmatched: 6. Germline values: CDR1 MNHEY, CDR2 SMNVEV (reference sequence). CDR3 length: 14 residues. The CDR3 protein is CASSWGGTRYEQYF. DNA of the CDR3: TGTGCCAGCAGTTGGGGGGGGACGCGCTACGAGCAGTACTTC.